Each of the 26 T cell receptor beta chains below was sequenced from the same sample in a study of blood T cell repertoires in COVID-19. Clones were sequenced by immunoSEQ multiplex PCR, and TCRdb holds only the in-frame ones, with some missing. This sample has more than 200,000 clones, with over 75% found just once. Sequenced material: peripheral blood. The source is a man older than 75 with acute or convalescent COVID-19.

This chain uses TRBV6-5 with TRBJ2-3; possible D gene TRBD2, 6 bases. Germline CDR1 is MNHEY and CDR2 is SVGAGI. There are 12 residues in the CDR3. The V and J ends lost 8 bases and 4 bases respectively, with 10 bases between them. The CDR3 DNA reads TGTGCCAGCCGCACGGGGGCAGATACGCAGTATTTT. Residues: CASRTGADTQYF.

The V gene is TRBV5-1, the J gene TRBJ2-1; 7 bases line up with TRBD2. This CDR3 spans 14 amino acids. J lost 8 bases, V lost 6 bases, and 11 bases had no gene match. Germline lookup yields CDR1 SGHRS and CDR2 YFSETQ. In DNA form, the CDR3 reads TGCGCCAGCACAATGGGCGGGAGCAACGATGAGCAGTTCTTC. It translates to CASTMGGSNDEQFF.

The rearrangement links TRBV28 to TRBJ1-1; 9 positions agree with TRBD1. Germline assignment: CDR1 MDHEN and CDR2 SYDVKM. This CDR3 is built from 16 residues. Germline trimming cut 4 bases from V and 5 bases from J; bases unmatched to any gene: 11. CDR3 coding DNA: TGTGCCAGCAGTTCGCCACCGGGACAGGGATCGACTGAAGCTTTCTTT. Its protein is CASSSPPGQGSTEAFF.

This clone came up a few times. The chain has TRBV4-1 and TRBJ2-1; 13 nucleotides match TRBD2. The V segment lost 4 bases and the J segment 9 bases; nucleotides outside the gene matches: 6. Germline assignment: CDR1 MGHRA and CDR2 YSYEKL. The CDR3 covers 15 residues. CDR3 nucleotides: TGCGCCAGCAGCCTGACTAGCGGGGGGCGGGGTGAGCAGTTCTTC. Translated, it gives CASSLTSGGRGEQFF.

This rearrangement joins TRBV5-1 to TRBJ2-2; 8 nucleotides match TRBD2. Trimming took 7 bases from V and 6 from J; bases not matched to a gene: 14. The CDR3 spans 16 residues. CDR1 and CDR2 (germline): SGHRS, YFSETQ. The CDR3 here is CASARAAGGLAGELFF. As DNA, the CDR3 is TGCGCCAGCGCCCGGGCCGCGGGAGGTTTAGCCGGGGAGCTGTTTTTT.

This chain uses TRBV24-1 with TRBJ1-4, with 8 nucleotides matching TRBD1. In germline, CDR1 is KGHDR, CDR2 SFDVKD. With V trimmed by 5 bases and J by 5 bases, 6 bases remained unmatched. This CDR3 comprises 15 residues. CDR3 region: CATSAPTGENEKLFF. CDR3 nucleotide sequence: TGTGCCACCAGTGCCCCGACAGGGGAGAATGAAAAACTGTTTTTT.

The V gene is TRBV25-1, the J gene TRBJ1-2; TRBD1 aligns across 8 bases. V was pared by 4 bases and J by 4 bases, with 8 bases of the junction left unmatched. Germline assignment: CDR1 MGHDK and CDR2 SYGVNS. CDR3 length: 15 residues. The CDR3 sequence is CASSGGQGPGYGYTF. The CDR3 bases are TGTGCCAGCAGTGGAGGACAGGGTCCTGGCTATGGCTACACCTTC.

V and J are TRBV4-3 and TRBJ2-2, with D uncertain. CDR3 length: 14 amino acids. Germline CDR1 reads LGHNA; CDR2 reads YSLEER. The V end lost 1 base, the J end lost 4 bases, and 7 bases lay between the germline ends. CDR3: CASSQGRRTGELFF. CDR3 DNA sequence: TGCGCCAGCAGCCAAGGGCGGCGCACCGGGGAGCTGTTTTTT.

This sequence joins TRBV19 and TRBJ2-7; TRBD2 matches 15 bases. Germline V lookup: CDR1 LNHDA, CDR2 SQIVND (reference sequence). The CDR3 spans 17 residues. V lost 4 bases to trimming and J lost 3 bases; unmatched junction nucleotides: 7. CDR3 sequence (DNA): TGTGCCAGTAGTACCCAACGGACTAGCGGGGGGGTCTACGAGCAGTACTTC. Translating it yields CASSTQRTSGGVYEQYF.

The chain joins TRBV30 to TRBJ1-1; D gene uncertain. The germline CDR1 and CDR2 sequences are GTSNPN and SVGIG (reference sequence). This CDR3 is built from 13 residues. Trimming stripped 5 bases from V and 5 bases from J, with 15 bases between. CDR3 in DNA: TGTGCCTGGGCGTTCGAGGGTGGAACTGAAGCTTTCTTT. Translating gives CAWAFEGGTEAFF.

This clone was detected only once. The chain carries TRBV7-9 and TRBJ2-2; TRBD2 matches 7 bases. The V segment lost 5 bases and the J segment 1 base; nucleotides outside the gene matches: 7. The length of the CDR3 is 16 residues. The germline V gene encodes CDR1 SEHNR and CDR2 FQNEAQ (reference sequence). This CDR3 reads CASSAGGIGNTGELFF. The DNA for the CDR3 is TGTGCCAGCAGCGCCGGGGGGATAGGGAACACCGGGGAGCTGTTTTTT.

In this sample, this clone turned up a few times. This chain connects TRBV5-6 to TRBJ1-3; no definite D call. The CDR3 totals 15 residues. The ends were cut back, 1 base at V and 0 bases at J, with 8 bases in the middle. The germline V gene encodes CDR1 SGHDT and CDR2 YYEEEE. Here the CDR3 DNA reads TGTGCCAGCAGCTTGTATCAGCGCTCTGGAAACACCATATATTTT. Translation: CASSLYQRSGNTIYF.

This chain connects TRBV15 to TRBJ1-4; no definite D call. V gave up 0 bases and J gave up 15 bases, with 14 bases separating them. Germline lookup yields CDR1 LNHNV and CDR2 YYDKDF (reference sequence). The CDR3 totals 13 residues. The CDR3: CATSRDRAGLVFF. The CDR3 coding sequence is TGTGCCACCAGCAGAGATCGAGCAGGACTAGTGTTTTTT.

This clone was observed a handful of times. This chain uses TRBV7-3 with TRBJ2-7; 9 positions match TRBD2. Germline-derived CDR1 and CDR2 are SGHTA and FQGTGA. The V and J ends lost 4 bases and 6 bases, in that order; junction bases with no gene match: 10. The CDR3 covers 15 residues. Here the CDR3 DNA reads TGTGCCAGCAGCTCCCGGGGCGGGAGGGCCGGCGAGCAGTACTTC. This encodes CASSSRGGRAGEQYF. The full variable domain, rest sourced from reference TRBV7-3 and TRBJ2-7, is GAGVSQTPSNKVTEKGKYVELRCDPISGHTALYWYRQSLGQGPEFLIYFQGTGAADDSGLPNDRFFAVRPEGSVSTLKIQRTERGDSAVYLCASSSRGGRAGEQYFGPGTRLTVT.

This chain links TRBV5-1 with TRBJ1-2; TRBD1 matches at 10 bases. J was trimmed by 6 bases and V by 4 bases; bases with no gene match: 6. This CDR3 has 14 residues. Germline V gene sequence: CDR1 SGHRS, CDR2 YFSETQ. This CDR3 is CASSARQGADGYTF. CDR3 in DNA: TGCGCCAGCAGCGCCCGACAGGGGGCAGATGGCTACACCTTC.

This clone turned up a few times. The rearrangement links TRBV18 to TRBJ2-7; tentative D call: TRBD1 (6 bases). V dropped 1 base and J dropped 5 bases, with 15 bases sitting between them. Germline CDR1 is KGHSH and CDR2 is LQKENI. This CDR3 region has 15 residues. CDR3 in DNA: TGTGCCAGCTCACCACTAAGGACAGCAACTGACGAGCAGTACGTC. This gives the protein CASSPLRTATDEQYV.

The chain combines TRBV19 with TRBJ2-7; 8 bases match TRBD1. The ends lost 4 bases at V and 5 bases at J; junction bases unmatched: 7. The CDR3 contains 14 residues. Germline-derived CDR1 and CDR2 are LNHDA and SQIVND (reference sequence). In DNA form, the CDR3 reads TGTGCCAGTAGTACCCAGACAGGGGTAAACGAGCAGTACTTC. Amino acids: CASSTQTGVNEQYF.

This CDR3 reads CASSLGGSAYEQYF. In nucleotides, the CDR3 is TGCGCCAGCAGCTTGGGCGGGAGTGCCTACGAGCAGTACTTC. The chain combines TRBV5-1 with TRBJ2-7, with TRBD2 matching over 7 bases. J lost 2 bases, V lost 0 bases, and 2 bases had no gene match. Germline CDR1 reads SGHRS; CDR2 reads YFSETQ. CDR3 length equals 14 residues.

The chain uses TRBV6-5 and TRBJ2-7, with 10 bases aligning to TRBD2. After removal of 4 bases from V and 4 bases from J, the junction contained 1 base not matched to a gene. This CDR3 region has 13 residues. Germline V gene lookup returns CDR1 MNHEY and CDR2 SVGAGI. DNA of the CDR3: TGTGCCAGCAGTTCACTAGCGGGGTACGAGCAGTACTTC. Translating it yields CASSSLAGYEQYF.

The chain is built from TRBV7-9 and TRBJ2-7; 14 nucleotides line up with TRBD2. The CDR3 totals 16 residues. Germline CDR1 and CDR2: SEHNR and FQNEAQ (reference sequence). Losses at the gene ends were 5 bases for V and 5 bases for J; bases not matched to a gene: 8. CDR3 loop: CASSPPGLAGVHEQYF. The CDR3 coding sequence is TGTGCCAGCAGCCCTCCGGGACTAGCGGGAGTACACGAGCAGTACTTC.

The CDR3 loop is CASRRTSGRGEQYF. DNA for the CDR3: TGTGCCAGCAGACGGACTAGCGGGAGGGGCGAGCAGTACTTC. The chain joins TRBV28 to TRBJ2-7, with 15 bases that match TRBD2. Looked up from germline, CDR1 is MDHEN and CDR2 is SYDVKM. V lost 6 bases, J lost 6 bases, and 3 bases stayed unmatched. This CDR3 has 14 amino acids.

This clone was counted once. The chain carries TRBV6-2 or TRBV6-3 and TRBJ1-6, with D possibly being TRBD1 (6 bases). This CDR3 region has 14 residues. Germline V gene sequence: CDR1 MNHEY, CDR2 SVGEGT. The ends were cut back, 6 bases at V and 7 bases at J, with 13 bases in the middle. Here the CDR3 reads CASSREGVNSPLHF. CDR3 DNA: TGTGCCAGCAGCCGTGAGGGGGTAAATTCACCCCTCCACTTT.

The chain couples TRBV18 to TRBJ2-3, with 7 bases identical to TRBD2. The germline V gene encodes CDR1 KGHSH and CDR2 LQKENI. The CDR3 length is 14 residues. Trimming took 4 bases from V and 4 from J; bases not matched to a gene: 5. The CDR3 reads CASSLRAGADTQYF. CDR3 sequence (DNA): TGTGCCAGCTCACTTCGGGCGGGAGCAGATACGCAGTATTTT.

This clone was picked up one time. This sequence joins TRBV7-9 and TRBJ2-3; 10 bases agree with TRBD1. The CDR3 is 17 amino acids. The germline CDR1 and CDR2 sequences are SEHNR and FQNEAQ (reference sequence). Losses at the gene ends were 3 bases for V and 3 bases for J; bases not matched to a gene: 9. The CDR3 here is CASSFGTGALRTDTQYF. The CDR3 DNA follows: TGTGCCAGCAGCTTCGGGACAGGGGCTCTACGGACAGATACGCAGTATTTT.

The rearrangement uses TRBV18 and TRBJ2-2, with 13 bases identical to TRBD2. The CDR3 contains 18 residues. Germline V gene data show CDR1 as KGHSH and CDR2 as LQKENI. Germline trimming cut 4 bases from V and 0 bases from J; bases unmatched to any gene: 5. CDR3 nucleotides: TGTGCCAGCTCACGCGGGGGACTAGCGGGGACGAACACCGGGGAGCTGTTTTTT. It specifies CASSRGGLAGTNTGELFF.

The J gene is TRBJ2-1, the V gene TRBV25-1; D perhaps matches TRBD1 (5 bases). Germline lookup yields CDR1 MGHDK and CDR2 SYGVNS. The V gene lost 6 bases and the J gene lost 1 base, with 13 bases spanning the gap. The CDR3 contains 15 residues. The CDR3 sequence is CASSPQDLSYNEQFF. The CDR3 coding sequence is TGTGCCAGCAGCCCACAGGATTTATCCTACAATGAGCAGTTCTTC. The whole variable domain, filled in from reference TRBV25-1 and TRBJ2-1, reads EADIYQTPRYLVIGTGKKITLECSQTMGHDKMYWYQQDPGMELHLIHYSYGVNSTEKGDLSSESTVSRIRTEHFPLTLESARPSHTSQYLCASSPQDLSYNEQFFGPGTRLTVL.